Below, one T cell receptor beta chain is given with its context. Its antigen has not been determined. The sample holds no much larger clone one base away, and base qualities are not on file. Systemically healthy Caucasian individuals from Russia, around 39 in total and aged about 6 to 100 years, were included as donors. Each donor gave around 9 milliliters of peripheral blood, collected into EDTA-treated Vacutainer tubes. Ficoll-Paque density-gradient centrifugation was used to isolate PBMCs, with at least 6.5 million per sample. Trizol reagent was used to extract total RNA from PBMCs, with at least 5.5 micrograms per sample. Naive CD45RAhigh/CD27high T cell percentages were measured by flow cytometry on a PBMC aliquot from every donor. This entry is derived from a study of blood T cells in healthy people across ages (dated by TCRdb to between 2015 and 2016). Background on the whole study: In model experiments, template switching captured about one uniquely barcoded TCR beta cDNA molecule for every two T cells. Two additional independent replicas of 1 million unique cDNA reads from the same blood draw were analyzed for two donors (one aged 18 to 29 and one aged 80 or older). Donors of different ages were randomly distributed across sequencing lanes to avoid experimental bias. To track age-related changes in TCR beta repertoire diversity, the study relied on deep sequencing normalized with unique cDNA molecular identifiers. The donors were split into four age groups: young (average about 15 years), middle-aged (around 40), aged (roughly 68) and long-lived (under 85). Points the paper makes about the study in general: Estimates of total diversity based on one million sequenced T cells were regarded as lower bounds and as underestimates. Since profiling was done on bulk unsorted PBMCs, naive and antigen-experienced compartments could not be conclusively compared. As age increased, observed TCR beta diversity per million T cells dropped in a roughly linear way, and a significant reduction was already evident by age 40. The percentage of naive T cells measured by flow cytometry correlated strongly with observed TCR beta diversity. The CMV infection status of donors was not known, potentially confounding age-related changes in expanded clonotypes. Compared with the aged group, more naive CD4+ T cells, fewer expanded clones and increased TCR diversity were shown by the long-lived group, suggesting age selection.

The library was built by means of 5' RACE. Sequencing was carried out with an Illumina HiSeq 2500. A second roughly 6 to 12 cycle PCR used a sample-barcoded 5' primer and a J-beta primer mix. A unique molecular identifier was introduced onto each TCR beta cDNA molecule by a template-switch 5' adaptor carrying 12 random nucleotides. At least 2.5 million CDR3-containing paired-end reads were obtained from each sample. The Mint cDNA synthesis kit, primed by a TRBC-specific oligonucleotide, was used to synthesize first-strand cDNA from all RNA. After uracil-DNA glycosylase treatment, a first 18-cycle PCR used universal primers M1SS and BC2_uni_R on all cDNA. As for the original processing: For normalization, 1 million high-quality reads were randomly selected from each sample, with every read carrying a distinct molecular identifier. Reads with shared molecular identifiers were discarded instead of being binned into consensus sequences. MiTCR, with a Q25 quality threshold and the strictest error-elimination algorithm, was used for CDR3 identification, clonotype clustering and error correction. Lower-bound total TCR beta diversity was estimated with a nonparametric unseen species model using Euler transformation. The public reads were reanalyzed by TCRdb: fastp trimming at Q25, MiXCR alignment, in-frame beta chains only. CDR3 protein sequences are deduplicated, and each keeps its most common genes and DNA. It is TCRdb's table, rather than the study itself, that gives the V and J calls and clone size. The sample table shows almost 800,000 distinct CDR3 sequences, and about three fifths are seen once. The top ten clones comprise approximately 21% of the sample.

A distance of 19 bases separates the germline ends of V and J, which lose 1 base and 5 bases respectively. As encoded in the germline V gene, CDR1 is LGHNA while CDR2 is YSLEER. The CDR3 sequence holds 17 residues, the cysteine and phenylalanine included. Only CDR3 DNA remains: 51 bases, in frame from the first base. The TCR sequence derives from a man under 40 in good health. Sequencing was performed on blood. In this chain, TRBV4-3 is recombined with TRBJ2-3; the D segment could be TRBD1, given 5 matching bases. The nucleotide sequence is TGCGCCAGCAGCCAAGGTCCGGCAGGGAAATTTGGAGATACGCAGTATTTT. Its translation reads: CASSQGPAGKFGDTQYF.